These 24 T cell receptor beta chains were all obtained from the same sample, sequenced in a study of blood T cells in healthy people across ages. A J-beta primer mix and a sample-barcoded 5' primer were used in a second PCR of about 6 to 12 cycles. A single record per CDR3 protein comes from TCRdb applying MiXCR to the 5' RACE reads. The table has 1.5 million to 2 million distinct CDR3 sequences, 28% seen once; the top ten hold over 7%. Sequenced material: blood. These TCRs come from a woman aged 30 to 39 in good health.

Here the CDR3 reads CASSYSTGKETQYF. CDR3 DNA: TGTGCCAGCAGTTACTCGACAGGGAAGGAGACCCAGTACTTC. The chain is built from TRBV6-6 and TRBJ2-5, with 7 bases fitting TRBD1. Germline V gene lookup returns CDR1 MNHNY and CDR2 SVGAGI (reference sequence). The V and J ends lost 0 bases and 5 bases, in that order; junction bases with no gene match: 3. This CDR3 has 14 residues.

This clonotype was found many times. The chain links TRBV7-2 to TRBJ2-1; no reliable D call. V lost 3 bases, J lost 7 bases, and 10 bases lay in between. CDR3 length: 13 residues. Germline loops: CDR1 SGHTA, CDR2 FQGNSA. CDR3 loop: CASSLDPRNEQFF. The CDR3 DNA sequence: TGTGCCAGCAGCTTGGACCCTCGGAATGAGCAGTTCTTC.

This clonotype was seen just once. J is TRBJ1-2 and V is TRBV19, with D perhaps matching TRBD1 (6 bases). The length of the CDR3 is 14 residues. Germline V gene data show CDR1 as LNHDA and CDR2 as SQIVND (reference sequence). Trimming removed 2 bases at V and 7 bases at J, with 14 bases between. CDR3 bases: TGTGCCAGTAGTATAATCTCAGGGGTCGGTGGCTACACCTTC. Translated: CASSIISGVGGYTF.

In its sample, this clonotype was seen once. The chain recombines TRBV18 with TRBJ2-5, with a tentative D call TRBD1 (6 bases). The CDR3 spans 15 residues. CDR1 KGHSH and CDR2 LQKENI come from the germline V gene. Trimming pared 3 bases from V and 11 bases from J, leaving 22 bases between. CDR3 nucleotide sequence: TGTGCCAGCTCACCTAATTCCAGGGGCCGAGCGGAGCAGTACTTC. This translates into CASSPNSRGRAEQYF.

This clonotype was found a few times. V is TRBV2 and J is TRBJ2-5, with TRBD1 matching over 9 bases. Germline CDR1 and CDR2: SNHLY and FYNNEI. The CDR3 loop spans 15 amino acids. The trim removed 4 bases at V and 4 bases at J, leaving 7 bases unmatched. CDR3 region: CASSVQGARVETQYF. In nucleotides, the CDR3 is TGTGCCAGCAGTGTACAGGGGGCGAGGGTAGAGACCCAGTACTTC.

This clonotype was observed a handful of times. The rearrangement joins TRBV29-1 to TRBJ2-1, with 9 bases fitting TRBD2. V trimming: 2 bases; J trimming: 1 base; junction bases outside the gene matches: 6. Germline lookup yields CDR1 SQVTM and CDR2 ANQGSEA. The CDR3 spans 16 residues. The CDR3 protein is CSVETLAGGSYNEQFF. DNA for the CDR3: TGCAGCGTTGAAACGTTGGCGGGGGGGTCCTACAATGAGCAGTTCTTC.

This chain joins TRBV29-1 and TRBJ2-5, with 9 nucleotides matching TRBD2. Germline V CDR1 and CDR2: SQVTM, ANQGSEA. This CDR3 comprises 14 residues. V dropped 6 bases and J dropped 1; count of bases not matched to a gene: 6. The CDR3 here is CSVIGLASQETQYF. Written as DNA, the CDR3 is TGCAGCGTGATTGGACTAGCGAGCCAAGAGACCCAGTACTTC.

The gene calls are TRBV7-2 and TRBJ2-1, with 12 bases that match TRBD2. The V and J ends lost 0 bases and 7 bases, in that order; junction bases with no gene match: 7. The germline V gene has CDR1 SGHTA and CDR2 FQGNSA. The CDR3 is made up of 17 amino acids. CDR3 protein: CASSLAPSGGAENEQFF. For the CDR3, the DNA is TGTGCCAGCAGCTTAGCTCCTAGCGGGGGGGCGGAGAATGAGCAGTTCTTC. Together with reference TRBV7-2 and TRBJ2-1, the CDR3 gives the full variable domain: GAGVSQSPSNKVTEKGKDVELRCDPISGHTALYWYRQSLGQGLEFLIYFQGNSAPDKSGLPSDRFSAERTGGSVSTLTIQRTQQEDSAVYLCASSLAPSGGAENEQFFGPGTRLTVL.

V usage is TRBV3-1 and J usage is TRBJ1-5; the D is unclear. V was clipped by 4 bases and J by 6 bases, with 13 bases between them. Germline CDR1 LGHDT, CDR2 YNNKEL (reference sequence). The CDR3 loop spans 14 amino acids. CDR3 sequence: CASSLGRLGQPQHF. The CDR3 nucleotides are TGTGCCAGCAGCCTCGGCAGGCTCGGTCAGCCCCAGCATTTT.

This clonotype was counted only a few times. The gene calls are TRBV7-6 and TRBJ1-6; 7 bases are a match to TRBD1. Germline lookup yields CDR1 SGHVS and CDR2 FNYEAQ. V dropped 5 bases and J dropped 10; count of bases not matched to a gene: 11. The CDR3 has 15 residues. Here the CDR3 reads CASSLRQGGRSPLHF. The DNA of the CDR3 is TGTGCCAGCAGCCTCCGACAGGGTGGACGGTCACCCCTCCACTTT.

This clonotype was counted a few times. An end of the junction differs from the germline gene, which may be a read error. The chain employs TRBV7-2 and TRBJ1-1, with D uncertain. The CDR3 runs to 14 residues. The V gene's germline CDR1 is SGHTA and CDR2 FQGNSA. Here the CDR3 DNA reads TGCGCCAGCAGCCCCCCGGGGTTGAACACTGAAGCTTTCTTT. This gives the protein CASSPPGLNTEAFF.

This clonotype was detected ten times or more. V is TRBV9 and J is TRBJ2-1; D not certain. The V gene lost 4 bases and the J gene lost 8 bases, with 13 bases spanning the gap. This CDR3 contains 13 residues. Germline values: CDR1 SGDLS, CDR2 YYNGEE. In DNA, the CDR3 is TGTGCCAGCAGCCCTCTACCCGGTGATGAGCAGTTCTTC. It translates to CASSPLPGDEQFF. The complete variable domain, with remaining parts taken from reference TRBV9 and TRBJ2-1, reads DSGVTQTPKHLITATGQRVTLRCSPRSGDLSVYWYQQSLDQGLQFLIQYYNGEERAKGNILERFSAQQFPDLHSELNLSSLELGDSALYFCASSPLPGDEQFFGPGTRLTVL.

J is TRBJ2-1 and V is TRBV20-1; a possible D gene is TRBD2 (7 bases). Trimming left V 7 bases short and J 6 bases short, with 19 bases between. The CDR3 is made up of 14 amino acids. Germline lookup yields CDR1 DFQATT and CDR2 SNEGSKA (reference sequence). DNA for the CDR3: TGCAGTGGGGAGGGGGGGGGAGTATTCAATGAGCAGTTCTTC. Translation gives CSGEGGGVFNEQFF.

The chain has TRBV3-1 and TRBJ2-3; perhaps TRBD2 as D (5 bases). Per the germline V gene, CDR1 is LGHDT and CDR2 is YNNKEL (reference sequence). Trimming stripped 3 bases from V and 4 bases from J, with 11 bases between. The CDR3 covers 14 residues. CDR3 loop: CASSQRAVSDTQYF. In DNA, the CDR3 is TGTGCCAGCAGCCAGAGGGCAGTTTCAGATACGCAGTATTTT.

This clonotype is a singleton in its sample. The CDR3 DNA follows: TGCAGTGCTAGGGGACAGGGGGCCGTCGAGACCCAGTACTTC. Translated: CSARGQGAVETQYF. The gene calls are TRBV20-1 and TRBJ2-7; 12 positions match TRBD1. The J call may be faulty, since TRBJ2-5 better matches the DNA end. Looked up from germline, CDR1 is DFQATT and CDR2 is SNEGSKA (reference sequence). The CDR3 has 14 residues.

This clonotype was seen a few times. The chain couples TRBV6-1 to TRBJ1-5, with a tentative D call TRBD1 (5 bases). The CDR3 consists of 13 residues. The germline V gene has CDR1 MNHNS and CDR2 SASEGT. V was trimmed by 8 bases and J by 3 bases, leaving 11 bases between them. The CDR3 nucleotides read TGTGCCAGCGCGGGGGACCTCAATCAGCCCCAGCATTTT. Translated: CASAGDLNQPQHF.

The V gene is TRBV6-6, the J gene TRBJ2-5; the match to TRBD2 covers 8 bases. V dropped 5 bases and J dropped 4; count of bases not matched to a gene: 9. Germline assignment: CDR1 MNHNY and CDR2 SVGAGI (reference sequence). CDR3 size: 15 residues. CDR3 bases: TGTGCCAGCAGTACCCCCCGGACTAGCAGAGAGACCCAGTACTTC. Protein product: CASSTPRTSRETQYF.

Ten or more counts support this clonotype. V and J are TRBV7-6 and TRBJ2-7; a weak D match, TRBD1 (6 bases). The CDR3 consists of 13 residues. CDR1 and CDR2 from the germline V gene are SGHVS and FNYEAQ. V was cut by 5 bases and J by 6 bases, with 14 bases left in between. The CDR3 region is CASSPLTGFEQYF. Written as DNA, the CDR3 is TGTGCCAGCAGCCCGCTTACAGGGTTCGAGCAGTACTTC.

V is TRBV4-1 and J is TRBJ2-3; 7 bases match TRBD2. Germline V gives CDR1 MGHRA, CDR2 YSYEKL. The CDR3 covers 17 residues. V trimming: 0 bases; J trimming: 1 base; junction bases outside the gene matches: 7. For the CDR3, the DNA is TGCGCCAGCAGCCAAGATATAGGCGGGGGAGGCACAGATACGCAGTATTTT. This encodes CASSQDIGGGGTDTQYF.

The V and J genes are TRBV20-1 and TRBJ1-1; D may be TRBD1 (6 bases). CDR1 is DFQATT and CDR2 is SNEGSKA in the germline V gene (reference sequence). CDR3 length: 12 residues. Trimming took 4 bases from V and 5 from J, leaving 11 bases between them. The CDR3 here is CSAKGTGTEAFF. CDR3 DNA: TGCAGTGCTAAGGGCACAGGGACTGAAGCTTTCTTT.

This clonotype was seen many times. The chain has TRBV10-2 and TRBJ2-5; tentatively, D is TRBD1 (6 bases). Trimming pared 5 bases from V and 2 bases from J, leaving 9 bases between. Germline V gene lookup returns CDR1 WSHSY and CDR2 SAAADI. This CDR3 comprises 13 residues. The CDR3 DNA is TGCGCCAGCAGTCGACAGGAACAAGAGACCCAGTACTTC. It is translated as CASSRQEQETQYF.

On this clonotype itself: A much more abundant neighbour one base away suggests this may be a read error. This CDR3 is CSVVRQGNNGQFF. The CDR3 DNA follows: TGCAGCGTCGTGAGACAGGGAAACAATGGGCAGTTCTTC. The chain links TRBV29-1 to TRBJ2-1; 7 nucleotides align to TRBD1. CDR1 and CDR2 from the germline V gene are SQVTM and ANQGSEA. This CDR3 has 13 residues.

A word on this clonotype: One base away lies a much larger clone, so this may be a sequencing read error. J is TRBJ1-2 and V is TRBV5-1; 9 positions match TRBD1. The CDR3 has 15 amino acids. The germline V gene has CDR1 SGHRS and CDR2 YFSETQ. CDR3 amino acids: CAGSSTGGRNYGYTF. The DNA of the CDR3 is TGCGCCGGCAGCTCGACAGGGGGACGTAACTATGGCTACACCTTC.

The chain joins TRBV6-2 or TRBV6-3 to TRBJ1-2; 8 bases match TRBD1. The CDR3 is 14 amino acids. Germline assignment: CDR1 MNHEY and CDR2 SVGEGT. Trimming at V came to 0 bases and at J to 3 bases, leaving 0 bases not matched to a gene. The CDR3 nucleotides read TGTGCCAGCAGTTACTCGGGACAGGACTATGGCTACACCTTC. Translated: CASSYSGQDYGYTF.